This passage covers 20 T cell receptor beta chains from one sample sequenced in a study of Ad26.COV2.S vaccination and SARS-CoV-2 variants. Profiling relied on immunoSEQ multiplex PCR, and the TCRdb table lists in-frame clones only, not all of them. Counted here are 120,000 to 150,000 clones, 70% to 90% occurring once; the ten biggest clones make up approximately 5%. The sequencing used peripheral blood, collected after recovery from COVID-19. The receptors shown here come from a human donor who had recovered from COVID-19.

V and J are TRBV5-1 and TRBJ1-2; D possibly corresponds to TRBD1 (6 bases). Germline V gene sequence: CDR1 SGHRS, CDR2 YFSETQ. With 2 bases removed from V and 2 bases from J, the gap between germline ends came to 10 bases. The CDR3 has 14 residues. Here the CDR3 DNA reads TGCGCCAGCAGCTTATCCGACAGGAACTATGGCTACACCTTC. Translated, it gives CASSLSDRNYGYTF.

The genes are TRBV6-4 and TRBJ2-3; D unresolved. Germline lookup yields CDR1 MRHNA and CDR2 SNTAGT. V was pared by 0 bases and J by 8 bases, with 9 bases between. CDR3 length: 13 residues. The CDR3 region is CASSDSGMSTQYF. CDR3 sequence (DNA): TGTGCCAGCAGTGACTCAGGAATGTCTACGCAGTATTTT.

The chain recombines TRBV7-8 with TRBJ1-5, with a weak D call TRBD1 (5 bases). This CDR3 is 15 amino acids long. Germline V gene data show CDR1 as SGHVS and CDR2 as FQNEAQ. Trimming left V 5 bases short and J 8 bases short, with 19 bases between. Written as DNA, the CDR3 is TGTGCCAGCAGCATACATACCGGGACGGAGAAGCCCCAGCATTTT. It is translated as CASSIHTGTEKPQHF.

The chain employs TRBV21-1 and TRBJ2-6; the table's D call of TRBD1 was not tested on the DNA. TRBV21-1 is reported as a pseudogene. CDR3 size: 16 residues. CDR3 nucleotide sequence: TGTGCCAGCAGCCCAGGCCGTTGCTCTGGGGCCAACGTCCTGACTTTC. It translates to CASSPGRCSGANVLTF.

This sequence joins TRBV9 and TRBJ2-2; TRBD2 agrees at 15 bases. The CDR3 sequence is 18 residues long. Per the germline V gene, CDR1 is SGDLS and CDR2 is YYNGEE. The V and J ends lost 0 bases and 5 bases, in that order; junction bases with no gene match: 5. CDR3: CASSVGTSGGAYTGELFF. The CDR3 DNA reads TGTGCCAGCAGCGTAGGGACTAGCGGGGGGGCGTATACCGGGGAGCTGTTTTTT.

The chain has TRBV6-5 and TRBJ2-2, with TRBD1 as a possible D gene (6 bases). CDR3 size: 15 residues. Germline values: CDR1 MNHEY, CDR2 SVGAGI. With 2 bases removed from V and 7 bases from J, the gap between germline ends came to 14 bases. In DNA, the CDR3 is TGTGCCAGCAGTTACGGGGGCCCAGGGATCGGGGAGCTGTTTTTT. Protein product: CASSYGGPGIGELFF.

The gene calls are TRBV27 and TRBJ2-7; 9 nucleotides agree with TRBD1. Germline V lookup: CDR1 MNHEY, CDR2 SMNVEV (reference sequence). The CDR3 is 15 residues long. Losses at the gene ends were 3 bases for V and 1 base for J; bases not matched to a gene: 4. The CDR3 is CASSFTGQGSYEQYF. The CDR3 region has the DNA TGTGCCAGCAGTTTCACGGGACAGGGTTCCTACGAGCAGTACTTC.

Only one count was recorded for this clone. This CDR3 reads CASSQAPEQGGTGELFF. As DNA, the CDR3 is TGCGCCAGCAGCCAAGCGCCGGAACAGGGGGGCACCGGGGAGCTGTTTTTT. The chain uses TRBV4-1 and TRBJ2-2; 8 bases fit TRBD1. The trim removed 1 base at V and 4 bases at J, leaving 8 bases unmatched. The CDR3 covers 17 residues. Per germline, CDR1 MGHRA and CDR2 YSYEKL.

This clone has at least ten counts. V gene TRBV2 combines with J gene TRBJ2-5; no firm D call. Germline V gene lookup returns CDR1 SNHLY and CDR2 FYNNEI. V was trimmed by 5 bases and J by 5 bases, leaving 9 bases between them. The CDR3 is made up of 12 amino acids. The chain's CDR3 is CASSQNRETQYF. CDR3 coding DNA: TGTGCCAGCAGTCAGAATAGGGAGACCCAGTACTTC.

This clone appeared once. The chain combines TRBV5-6 with TRBJ2-1, with a tentative D call TRBD2 (5 bases). Germline lookup yields CDR1 SGHDT and CDR2 YYEEEE. CDR3 length equals 13 residues. Trimming shortened V by 4 bases and J by 9 bases, and 14 bases separated the two germline ends. The CDR3 coding sequence is TGTGCCAGCAGCCCCTCGGGAAGGGCTGAGCAGTTCTTC. Its protein product is CASSPSGRAEQFF. The entire variable domain, with the rest obtained from reference TRBV5-6 and TRBJ2-1, is as follows: DAGVTQSPTHLIKTRGQQVTLRCSPKSGHDTVSWYQQALGQGPQFIFQYYEEEERQRGNFPDRFSGHQFPNYSSELNVNALLLGDSALYLCASSPSGRAEQFFGPGTRLTVL.

The V gene is TRBV5-1, the J gene TRBJ2-7; D possibly corresponds to TRBD2 (5 bases). Germline V gene sequence: CDR1 SGHRS, CDR2 YFSETQ. With 3 bases removed from V and 0 bases from J, the gap between germline ends came to 10 bases. The CDR3 covers 14 residues. The CDR3 DNA is TGCGCCAGCAGCTCTAGCACCCGCTCCTACGAGCAGTACTTC. Translating it yields CASSSSTRSYEQYF.

This chain joins TRBV5-4 and TRBJ1-2; possibly TRBD1 for D (6 bases). V dropped 3 bases and J dropped 4 bases, with 13 bases sitting between them. Germline loops: CDR1 SGHNT, CDR2 YYREEE (reference sequence). The CDR3 sequence is 14 residues long. CDR3 amino acids: CASSSTGISYGYTF. The CDR3, as DNA: TGTGCCAGCAGCTCCACAGGGATCAGCTATGGCTACACCTTC.

This chain connects TRBV5-6 to TRBJ1-2, with D maybe TRBD1 (5 bases). The germline V and J ends were trimmed by 4 bases and 7 bases, with 14 bases remaining between them. The CDR3 is 13 residues long. Germline assignment: CDR1 SGHDT and CDR2 YYEEEE. The CDR3 nucleotides are TGTGCCAGCAGCCGTCCGGCGACAGTTGGCTACACCTTC. As protein: CASSRPATVGYTF. Using reference TRBV5-6 and TRBJ1-2 for the parts outside the CDR3, the full variable domain is DAGVTQSPTHLIKTRGQQVTLRCSPKSGHDTVSWYQQALGQGPQFIFQYYEEEERQRGNFPDRFSGHQFPNYSSELNVNALLLGDSALYLCASSRPATVGYTFGSGTRLTVV.

This clone was counted ten times or more. V usage is TRBV7-9 and J usage is TRBJ2-7; TRBD1 matches 10 bases. The CDR3 is made up of 15 amino acids. Germline CDR1 reads SEHNR; CDR2 reads FQNEAQ (reference sequence). After removal of 2 bases from V and 5 bases from J, the junction contained 6 bases not matched to a gene. The CDR3 DNA follows: TGTGCCAGCAGCTTATTCGGACAGGGGGTCCACGAGCAGTACTTC. Amino acids: CASSLFGQGVHEQYF.

The chain uses TRBV4-3 and TRBJ1-3; 7 bases are shared with TRBD1. The CDR3 length is 16 residues. Germline assignment: CDR1 LGHNA and CDR2 YSLEER. V lost 4 bases to trimming and J lost 4 bases; unmatched junction nucleotides: 10. CDR3: CASSPRDSFSGNTIYF. The CDR3 DNA reads TGCGCCAGCAGCCCCCGGGACAGTTTTTCCGGAAACACCATATATTTT.

The V gene is TRBV6-2 or TRBV6-3, the J gene TRBJ2-3; D perhaps matches TRBD2 (6 bases). The CDR3 consists of 23 residues. V lost 6 bases, J lost 5 bases, and 42 bases lay in between. Germline-derived CDR1 and CDR2 are MNHEY and SVGEGT. The CDR3 DNA follows: TGTGCCAGCAGACCTTTCCCGGGACGACCTTTGTCGGGGGAAATCAAGTCGGGAGATACGCAGTATTTT. It translates to CASRPFPGRPLSGEIKSGDTQYF.

The V and J genes are TRBV2 and TRBJ1-3; D not resolved. V gave up 3 bases and J gave up 3 bases, with 15 bases separating them. This CDR3 is built from 16 residues. Germline CDR1 and CDR2: SNHLY and FYNNEI. CDR3 coding DNA: TGTGCCAGCAGTGACTATGGCCCCGTAAATGGAAACACCATATATTTT. Translating it yields CASSDYGPVNGNTIYF.

This clone appeared once. DNA for the CDR3: TGTGCCACCAGCAGAGTAAGAACAGGGGGCACTGAAGCTTTCTTT. This sequence encodes CATSRVRTGGTEAFF. The V and J genes are TRBV15 and TRBJ1-1; 8 bases align to TRBD1. The CDR3 consists of 15 residues. V gave up 1 base and J gave up 4 bases; unmatched junction bases: 5. Germline-derived CDR1 and CDR2 are LNHNV and YYDKDF (reference sequence).

The chain has TRBV10-3 and TRBJ2-3, with TRBD2 identical over 10 bases. The CDR3 spans 17 residues. The ends lost 6 bases at V and 2 bases at J; junction bases unmatched: 11. The germline CDR1 and CDR2 sequences are ENHRY and SYGVKD. CDR3 sequence reads: CAISPTASGGPTDTQYF. The CDR3 nucleotides are TGTGCCATCAGCCCTACCGCTAGCGGGGGCCCCACAGATACGCAGTATTTT.

The chain links TRBV27 to TRBJ2-7; TRBD1 aligns across 7 bases. V shed 5 bases, J shed 0 bases, and the junction held 4 bases outside the gene matches. This CDR3 spans 14 amino acids. Germline-derived CDR1 and CDR2 are MNHEY and SMNVEV (reference sequence). This CDR3 is CASSPTGSSYEQYF. CDR3 sequence (DNA): TGTGCCAGCAGTCCGACAGGGAGCTCCTACGAGCAGTACTTC.